The next 30 T cell receptor beta chains were all read from a single sample in a study of cytomegalovirus exposure and HLA in healthy donors. The PCR had 60 Vbeta and 13 Jbeta primers. Produced via immunoSEQ multiplex PCR; TCRdb's table is partial and in-frame only. This sample carries 200,000 or so clones, about 89% of them seen once, and the ten largest clones take over 1%. The sample was PBMCs. These receptors all stem from a man between 25 and 39 years old in good health and CMV-seronegative.

This chain connects TRBV2 to TRBJ2-7; 7 bases are a match to TRBD2. The CDR3 loop spans 16 amino acids. V shed 6 bases and J 0 bases; nucleotides not matched to a gene: 11. Germline CDR1 reads SNHLY; CDR2 reads FYNNEI. The CDR3 region is CASRKAGVLSSYEQYF. Here the CDR3 DNA reads TGTGCCAGCAGAAAGGCGGGAGTCCTTAGCTCCTACGAGCAGTACTTC.

The V call is TRBV5-1, the J call TRBJ2-1, with D possibly TRBD2 on 6 matching bases. The CDR3 consists of 16 residues. CDR1 SGHRS and CDR2 YFSETQ come from the germline V gene. The V and J ends lost 0 bases and 3 bases respectively, with 13 bases between them. As DNA, the CDR3 is TGCGCCAGCAGCTTGGGGCCTGTTAGCGGCTACAATGAGCAGTTCTTC. It yields the protein CASSLGPVSGYNEQFF.

CDR3 amino acids: CASSFFGTGHNEQFF. The CDR3 nucleotides are TGTGCCAGCAGCTTCTTCGGGACAGGGCACAATGAGCAGTTCTTC. The chain is built from TRBV7-8 and TRBJ2-1; 9 bases are shared with TRBD1. This CDR3 is 15 amino acids long. Germline lookup yields CDR1 SGHVS and CDR2 FQNEAQ. After removal of 3 bases from V and 5 bases from J, the junction contained 5 bases not matched to a gene.

The genes are TRBV27 and TRBJ2-7; weak D call: TRBD2 (5 bases). The CDR3 consists of 12 residues. Trimming left V 8 bases short and J 2 bases short, with 10 bases between. Germline CDR1 is MNHEY and CDR2 is SMNVEV (reference sequence). CDR3: CASAGLPYEQYF. For the CDR3, the DNA is TGTGCCAGCGCAGGACTTCCCTACGAGCAGTACTTC.

This sequence joins TRBV5-4 and TRBJ2-5; TRBD2 agrees at 7 bases. The CDR3 has 16 residues. V dropped 0 bases and J dropped 2; count of bases not matched to a gene: 7. The germline gives CDR1 SGHNT, CDR2 YYREEE (reference sequence). CDR3 protein: CASSLGLAALQETQYF. CDR3 coding DNA: TGTGCCAGCAGCTTGGGGCTAGCGGCACTTCAAGAGACCCAGTACTTC. Full variable domain (rest looked up from reference TRBV5-4 and TRBJ2-5): ETGVTQSPTHLIKTRGQQVTLRCSSQSGHNTVSWYQQALGQGPQFIFQYYREEENGRGNFPPRFSGLQFPNYSSELNVNALELDDSALYLCASSLGLAALQETQYFGPGTRLLVL.

The chain combines TRBV19 with TRBJ1-1; TRBD1 might be the D (6 bases). Germline CDR1 is LNHDA and CDR2 is SQIVND (reference sequence). The CDR3 has 13 amino acids. V was shortened by 8 bases and J by 4 bases, with 14 bases between the two germline ends. CDR3 region: CASATGRGTEAFF. CDR3 sequence (DNA): TGTGCCAGTGCTACTGGCAGGGGCACTGAAGCTTTCTTT.

The table lists this clone with a few counts. This chain uses TRBV9 with TRBJ2-1, with D possibly being TRBD2 (5 bases). The CDR3 length is 13 residues. Germline V gene lookup returns CDR1 SGDLS and CDR2 YYNGEE. Trimming took 0 bases from V and 9 from J, leaving 10 bases between them. CDR3 residues: CASSVEGGGEQFF. CDR3 sequence (DNA): TGTGCCAGCAGCGTAGAGGGTGGAGGTGAGCAGTTCTTC.

The genes are TRBV4-2 and TRBJ1-6; D perhaps matches TRBD1 (6 bases). The ends were cut back, 1 base at V and 8 bases at J, with 12 bases in the middle. Per germline, CDR1 LGHNA and CDR2 YNFKEQ. This CDR3 is built from 15 residues. In DNA, the CDR3 is TGTGCCAGCAGCCAAGTGGGGGGGGCTGATTCACCCCTCCACTTT. Translating gives CASSQVGGADSPLHF.

The J gene is TRBJ2-5, the V gene TRBV6-5; the D gene is possibly TRBD1 (5 bases). The last part of the DNA fits TRBJ2-7 better; the J call may be wrong. Germline V lookup: CDR1 MNHEY, CDR2 SVGAGI. The CDR3 is made up of 14 amino acids. CDR3 sequence reads: CASSQREGAYEQYF. The DNA of the CDR3 is TGTGCCAGCAGTCAAAGGGAAGGGGCCTACGAGCAGTACTTC.

The chain has TRBV30 and TRBJ2-1, with D perhaps TRBD1 (6 bases). Trimming pared 3 bases from V and 0 bases from J, leaving 9 bases between. This CDR3 comprises 14 residues. From germline, CDR1 is GTSNPN and CDR2 SVGIG (reference sequence). CDR3 amino acids: CAWSLRGSYNEQFF. Written as DNA, the CDR3 is TGTGCCTGGAGCCTCAGGGGCTCCTACAATGAGCAGTTCTTC. Based on the CDR3 plus reference TRBV30 and TRBJ2-1, the full variable domain is SQTIHQWPATLVQPVGSPLSLECTVEGTSNPNLYWYRQAAGRGLQLLFYSVGIGQISSEVPQNLSASRPQDRQFILSSKKLLLSDSGFYLCAWSLRGSYNEQFFGPGTRLTVL.

This chain links TRBV6-1 with TRBJ2-1; 7 bases map to TRBD2. Trimming cost V 6 bases and J 2 bases; bases outside gene matches: 1. CDR3 size: 13 residues. Germline CDR1 reads MNHNS; CDR2 reads SASEGT. CDR3 amino acids: CASSGTTYNEQFF. In nucleotides, the CDR3 is TGTGCCAGCAGCGGGACTACCTACAATGAGCAGTTCTTC.

The V and J genes are TRBV19 and TRBJ1-1, with D hard to call. CDR1 and CDR2 (germline): LNHDA, SQIVND (reference sequence). The germline V and J ends were trimmed by 6 bases and 11 bases, with 16 bases remaining between them. This CDR3 has 12 amino acids. CDR3 protein: CASSVRGDFAFF. The CDR3 DNA reads as TGTGCCAGTAGCGTCCGGGGTGATTTCGCTTTCTTT.

The rearrangement links TRBV6-6 to TRBJ2-7, with 9 positions matching TRBD1. The V segment lost 5 bases and the J segment 3 bases; nucleotides outside the gene matches: 5. CDR1 is MNHNY, CDR2 SVGAGI, per germline (reference sequence). There are 14 residues in the CDR3. The CDR3 region is CASSLGTGLYEQYF. In nucleotides, the CDR3 is TGTGCCAGCAGTCTAGGGACAGGGCTCTACGAGCAGTACTTC.

This clone was detected only once. This chain uses TRBV19 with TRBJ2-1, with 7 bases that match TRBD1. V shed 3 bases, J shed 6 bases, and the junction held 5 bases outside the gene matches. The germline gives CDR1 LNHDA, CDR2 SQIVND (reference sequence). CDR3 length: 14 amino acids. Here the CDR3 DNA reads TGTGCCAGTAGTATTGCACAGGGGAGCAATGAGCAGTTCTTC. Translating it yields CASSIAQGSNEQFF.

The chain joins TRBV18 to TRBJ2-1, with D tentatively TRBD1 (5 bases). Germline V lookup: CDR1 KGHSH, CDR2 LQKENI. The length of the CDR3 is 14 residues. The germline V and J ends were trimmed by 4 bases and 3 bases, with 10 bases remaining between them. The CDR3, as DNA: TGTGCCAGCTCACAAGACAGAAACTACAATGAGCAGTTCTTC. Translation: CASSQDRNYNEQFF.

The chain combines TRBV11-2 with TRBJ1-2, with D maybe TRBD1 (6 bases). This CDR3 spans 13 amino acids. V shed 5 bases and J shed 8 bases, with 15 bases lying between them. The germline V gene has CDR1 SGHAT and CDR2 FQNNGV. The CDR3 DNA is TGTGCCAGCAGCCAAAACAGGGTGGAAGGCTACACCTTC. It yields the protein CASSQNRVEGYTF.

This clone has more than one count but fewer than ten. The V and J genes are TRBV4-2 and TRBJ1-4; D is possibly TRBD1 (6 bases). Germline V gene sequence: CDR1 LGHNA, CDR2 YNFKEQ. CDR3 length equals 15 residues. The V gene lost 0 bases and the J gene lost 3 bases, with 8 bases spanning the gap. The CDR3 spells CASSQDRGSNEKLFF. CDR3 in DNA: TGTGCCAGCAGCCAAGACAGGGGTTCTAATGAAAAACTGTTTTTT.

The rearrangement uses TRBV19 and TRBJ1-5; D is ambiguous. Germline CDR1 and CDR2: LNHDA and SQIVND (reference sequence). This CDR3 has 12 residues. V was pared by 7 bases and J by 2 bases, with 6 bases between. CDR3 in amino acids: CASIEGNQPQHF. DNA of the CDR3: TGTGCCAGTATCGAGGGCAATCAGCCCCAGCATTTT.

The chain combines TRBV27 with TRBJ1-1; no reliable D call. V gave up 6 bases and J gave up 12 bases, with 20 bases separating them. CDR3 length: 13 residues. The germline V gene encodes CDR1 MNHEY and CDR2 SMNVEV (reference sequence). In nucleotides, the CDR3 is TGTGCCAGCAGAGGAGGGCATGGGATGTTGACTTTCTTT. Translated: CASRGGHGMLTFF.

The chain joins TRBV6-5 to TRBJ1-2, with D perhaps TRBD1 (6 bases). The CDR3 loop spans 12 amino acids. The germline V gene has CDR1 MNHEY and CDR2 SVGAGI. Between the trimmed V and J ends, which lost 6 bases and 11 bases, there was a span of 16 bases. CDR3 nucleotides: TGTGCCAGCAGCCTCCGGGGGGCGGGGTACACCTTC. Translation gives CASSLRGAGYTF.

The rearrangement links TRBV10-3 to TRBJ2-5, with D possibly being TRBD1 (5 bases). The DNA end favors TRBJ2-7, so the J call may be wrong. Looked up from germline, CDR1 is ENHRY and CDR2 is SYGVKD. The CDR3 runs 16 residues. The CDR3 DNA is TGTGCCATCAGTGGGCAGCACCAGGGTCTTTCGTACGAGCAGTACTTC. Amino acids: CAISGQHQGLSYEQYF.

This sequence joins TRBV15 and TRBJ1-2, with 9 bases fitting TRBD1. CDR1 LNHNV and CDR2 YYDKDF come from the germline V gene (reference sequence). The CDR3 runs to 14 residues. V lost 3 bases, J lost 7 bases, and 6 bases stayed unmatched. The DNA for the CDR3 is TGTGCCACCAGCAGCCCGGACAGGGGTGGTGGCTACACCTTC. Translated: CATSSPDRGGGYTF.

This chain links TRBV7-2 with TRBJ2-3; TRBD2 aligns across 9 bases. V trimming: 5 bases; J trimming: 4 bases; junction bases outside the gene matches: 16. The CDR3 length is 18 residues. Germline lookup yields CDR1 SGHTA and CDR2 FQGNSA. CDR3 protein: CASSPNYGGGAGSDTQYF. CDR3 DNA sequence: TGTGCCAGCAGCCCCAACTATGGCGGGGGGGCGGGGTCAGATACGCAGTATTTT.

About this clone: One end of the junction does not line up with germline, which may come from a read error. The chain uses TRBV7-9 and TRBJ2-3; 7 positions agree with TRBD2. The CDR3 sequence is 18 residues long. The germline gives CDR1 SEHNR, CDR2 FQNEAQ (reference sequence). The CDR3 DNA reads as TGTTCCAGCAGCTTAATTCGGGCACGGGGGGATTTCGGTTATACGCAGTATTTT. It specifies CSSSLIRARGDFGYTQYF.

The V gene is TRBV29-1, the J gene TRBJ1-1; D gene unclear. The CDR3 consists of 11 residues. Germline CDR1 SQVTM, CDR2 ANQGSEA. V was clipped by 2 bases and J by 3 bases, with 4 bases between them. In nucleotides, the CDR3 is TGCAGCGTTGAATCCGACACTGAAGCTTTCTTT. It is translated as CSVESDTEAFF.

V usage is TRBV6-6 and J usage is TRBJ1-5; D ambiguous. The CDR3 has 14 residues. In germline, CDR1 is MNHNY, CDR2 SVGAGI (reference sequence). Trimming cost V 6 bases and J 2 bases, with 11 bases left between them. The CDR3 here is CASSRVAGNQPQHF. The DNA for the CDR3 is TGTGCCAGCAGCCGGGTTGCGGGCAATCAGCCCCAGCATTTT.

This clone was picked up a small number of times. The chain combines TRBV10-3 with TRBJ1-3, with 7 positions matching TRBD1. The CDR3 runs to 13 residues. V gave up 3 bases and J gave up 6 bases; unmatched junction bases: 2. The germline V gene has CDR1 ENHRY and CDR2 SYGVKD. The CDR3 region has the DNA TGTGCCATCAGTGAACAGGGGACAAACACCATATATTTT. It yields the protein CAISEQGTNTIYF.

The sample holds one count of this clone. The chain links TRBV4-3 to TRBJ2-3; TRBD2 aligns across 7 bases. This CDR3 has 16 amino acids. Germline V CDR1 and CDR2: LGHNA, YSLEER. The junction had 5 bases not matched to a gene; V was cut back by 0 bases and J by 2 bases. Written as DNA, the CDR3 is TGCGCCAGCAGCCAAGACTCCAGCGGGGACACAGATACGCAGTATTTT. Translating gives CASSQDSSGDTDTQYF.

The V and J genes are TRBV4-1 and TRBJ2-5, with 10 bases lining up with TRBD1. The CDR3 has 17 residues. V dropped 0 bases and J dropped 6; count of bases not matched to a gene: 10. The V gene's germline CDR1 is MGHRA and CDR2 YSYEKL. Here the CDR3 DNA reads TGCGCCAGCAGCCAAGAATTGGCGGGACAGGGGTTCCAGACCCAGTACTTC. Translation gives CASSQELAGQGFQTQYF.

The chain has TRBV9 and TRBJ2-3; no clear D. This CDR3 is built from 13 residues. Germline V lookup: CDR1 SGDLS, CDR2 YYNGEE. The V and J ends lost 1 base and 6 bases respectively, with 9 bases between them. The CDR3: CASSVISGDTQYF. The CDR3, as DNA: TGTGCCAGCAGCGTAATTTCCGGGGATACGCAGTATTTT.